Reported below is one TCR beta chain. PCR used 60 Vbeta primers and 13 Jbeta primers. Data came from immunoSEQ multiplex PCR; TCRdb stores just in-frame clones and leaves some out. The sample data list tens of thousands of clones. This sample stems from a study of cytomegalovirus exposure and HLA in healthy donors. This CDR3 region has 15 residues. Germline V lookup: CDR1 SGHRS, CDR2 YFSETQ. Trimming pared 5 bases from V and 2 bases from J, leaving 14 bases between. This rearrangement joins TRBV5-1 to TRBJ1-5; D possibly corresponds to TRBD1 (5 bases). The sample was PBMCs. The sequence was obtained from a man aged 45-65 years in good health and CMV-seronegative. The CDR3: CASSPGDVGNQPQHF. In DNA, the CDR3 is TGCGCCAGCAGTCCGGGGGACGTGGGCAATCAGCCCCAGCATTTT.